This T cell receptor (beta chain) was observed in a study of long-term antiretroviral therapy in people with HIV. Investigators performed immunoSEQ version v3.0 at survey level. Using immunoSEQ multiplex PCR, the repertoire was profiled, and TCRdb retains in-frame clones only, with some absent. The table lists about 21,000 clones, over 75% of them singletons, with roughly 8% in the top ten. About this clone: Antigen unknown.

There are 15 residues in the CDR3. The germline V gene encodes CDR1 MNHNY and CDR2 SVGAGI (reference sequence). With 7 bases removed from V and 1 base from J, the gap between germline ends came to 16 bases. Study findings and constraints: In samples taken after ART, diversity increased but remained below transplant donor control levels.

The TCR sequence derives from a man aged 18-30 years with HIV. The chain is built from TRBV6-6 and TRBJ1-2; perhaps TRBD1 as D (5 bases). Here the sequenced sample was unsorted PBMCs, taken 0.2 years before starting antiretroviral therapy. CDR3 DNA sequence: TGTGCCAGCACCACCGGGACGGGACGTAACTATGGCTACACCTTC. This encodes CASTTGTGRNYGYTF.